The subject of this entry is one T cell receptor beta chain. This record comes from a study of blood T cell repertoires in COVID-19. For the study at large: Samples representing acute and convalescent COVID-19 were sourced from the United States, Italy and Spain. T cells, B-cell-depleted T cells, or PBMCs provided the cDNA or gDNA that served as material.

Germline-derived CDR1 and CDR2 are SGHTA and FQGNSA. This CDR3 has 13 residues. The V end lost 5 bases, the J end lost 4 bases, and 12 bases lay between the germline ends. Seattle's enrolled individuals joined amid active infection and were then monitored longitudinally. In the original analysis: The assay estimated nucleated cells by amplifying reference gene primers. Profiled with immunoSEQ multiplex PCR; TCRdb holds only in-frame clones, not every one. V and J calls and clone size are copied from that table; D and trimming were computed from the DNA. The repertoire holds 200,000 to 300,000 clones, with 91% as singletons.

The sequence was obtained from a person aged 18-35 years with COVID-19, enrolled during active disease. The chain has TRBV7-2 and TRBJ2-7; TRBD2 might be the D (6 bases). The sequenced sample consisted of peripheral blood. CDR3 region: CASSPGRSYEQYF. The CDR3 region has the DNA TGTGCCAGCAGCCCGGGGAGGTCTTACGAGCAGTACTTC. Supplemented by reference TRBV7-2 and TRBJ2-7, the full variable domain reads GAGVSQSPSNKVTEKGKDVELRCDPISGHTALYWYRQSLGQGLEFLIYFQGNSAPDKSGLPSDRFSAERTGGSVSTLTIQRTQQEDSAVYLCASSPGRSYEQYFGPGTRLTVT.